This TCR beta chain was recovered during a study of blood T cell repertoires in COVID-19. Study-level information: COVID-19 samples collected from the United States, Italy and Spain covered acute and convalescent phases. Sources were T cells, B-cell-depleted T cells, or PBMCs; the material itself was cDNA or gDNA.

There are 16 residues in the CDR3. Germline values: CDR1 SGHNT, CDR2 YYREEE (reference sequence). J gave up 3 bases and V 0 bases, and 8 bases lay outside the gene matches. Data came from immunoSEQ multiplex PCR; TCRdb stores just in-frame clones and leaves some out. The table shows about 110,000 clones, with about 80% occurring only once. Material: peripheral blood. This sequence originates from a woman aged 70-85 years with acute or convalescent COVID-19. V usage is TRBV5-4 and J usage is TRBJ1-1, with 7 bases matching TRBD1. DNA of the CDR3: TGTGCCAGCAGCTTGGACAGGGGAGGCCAGGACACTGAAGCTTTCTTT. Its translation is CASSLDRGGQDTEAFF.